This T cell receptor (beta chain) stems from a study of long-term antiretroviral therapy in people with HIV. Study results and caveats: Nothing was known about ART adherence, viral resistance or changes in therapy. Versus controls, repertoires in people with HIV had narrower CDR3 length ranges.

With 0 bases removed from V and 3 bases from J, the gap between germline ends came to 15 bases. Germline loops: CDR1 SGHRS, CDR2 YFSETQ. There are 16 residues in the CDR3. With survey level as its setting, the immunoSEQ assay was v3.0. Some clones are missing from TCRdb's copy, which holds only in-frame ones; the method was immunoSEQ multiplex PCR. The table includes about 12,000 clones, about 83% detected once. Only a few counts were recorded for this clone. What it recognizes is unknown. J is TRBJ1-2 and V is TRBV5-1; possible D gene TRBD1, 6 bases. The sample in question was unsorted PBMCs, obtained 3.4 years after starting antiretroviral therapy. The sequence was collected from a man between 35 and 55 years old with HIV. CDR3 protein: CASSLVAGGLDYGYTF. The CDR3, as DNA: TGCGCCAGCAGCTTGGTCGCTGGGGGCCTAGACTATGGCTACACCTTC.